A selection of T cell receptor beta chains follows, all from one sample in a study of shared clonotypes between healthy human individuals. The protocol was immunoSEQ multiplex PCR, while the TCRdb copy is restricted to in-frame clones and leaves out a portion. In the table there are around 2.5 million clones, 93% of which are singletons. Material: naive CD4+ T cells from PBMCs. These receptor sequences come from a man aged 18 to 35 in good health. Some clones in this sample may be carry-over from other donors' samples. The CDR3 runs from the conserved cysteine through the conserved F or W. A D gene is named only where the DNA matches it firmly. Size is omitted from some rows. Given values are once, few, many or a class for expanded clones.

>TRBV19|TRBD1|TRBJ2-5|.
TGTGCCAGTACCCGAACGGACAGGGGGGAGACCCAGTACTTC
CASTRTDRGETQYF
>TRBV4-1|.|TRBJ1-2|.
TGCGCCAGCAGCCAAACGGGGGCGGGGGCGACCTCCAGTAACTATGGCTACACCTTC
CASSQTGAGATSSNYGYTF
>TRBV7-3|.|TRBJ2-2|.
TGTGCCAGCAGCTCCCTTGCCCCCGGGGAGCTGTTTTTT
CASSSLAPGELFF
>TRBV7-9|TRBD2|TRBJ2-1|.
TGTGCCAGCAGCTTAGCGGGAGGGCGCGATGAGCAGTTCTTC
CASSLAGGRDEQFF
>TRBV9|.|TRBJ1-3|once
TGTGCCAGCAGCGCCGCCCAGTCGGGCTCTGGAAACACCATATATTTT
CASSAAQSGSGNTIYF
>TRBV5-1|.|TRBJ2-3|.
TGCGCCAGCTCGGCGGGGAGTGTATCAGATACGCAGTATTTT
CASSAGSVSDTQYF
>TRBV7-9|.|TRBJ1-2|.
TGTGCCAGCAGCCCCGGACAGAACTATGGCTACACCTTC
CASSPGQNYGYTF
>TRBV29-1|TRBD1|TRBJ1-4|.
TGCAGCGCCGGGACAGGGAACGAAAAACTGTTTTTT
CSAGTGNEKLFF
>TRBV11-3|.|TRBJ2-1|.
TGTGCCAGCAGCTTAAGGGGAGGCAATGAGCAGTTCTTC
CASSLRGGNEQFF
>TRBV7-3|.|TRBJ2-2|once
TGTGCCAGCAGCTTAGAGCGACATACCGGGGAGCTGTTTTTT
CASSLERHTGELFF
>TRBV7-2|.|TRBJ2-2|.
TGTGCCAGCAGCTCCGTCGAAGCCGGGGAGCTGTTTTTT
CASSSVEAGELFF
>TRBV7-2|.|TRBJ2-7|.
TGTGCCAGCAGCTTTCGACAGGGAGGCTACGAGCAGTACTTC
CASSFRQGGYEQYF
>TRBV4-2|.|TRBJ1-2|.
TGTGCCAGCAGCCAAGGGCAGGGAAGTTGGGACTACACCTTC
CASSQGQGSWDYTF
>TRBV11-2|TRBD1|TRBJ2-1|.
TGTGCCAGCAGCCTAAGGGACAGGGGGCACGATGAGCAGTTCTTC
CASSLRDRGHDEQFF
>TRBV4-1|TRBD1|TRBJ2-7|.
TGCGCCAGCAGCCAGCTAAGGACAGGAGCCTACGAGCAGTACTTC
CASSQLRTGAYEQYF
>TRBV2|TRBD2|TRBJ2-5|.
TGTGCCAGCAGTGGACTAGCGGGAGGGGGGGAGACCCAGTACTTC
CASSGLAGGGETQYF
>TRBV5-4|.|TRBJ2-7|once
TGTGCCAGCAGCTTCGGGGGAACAGGGCTCGCCTACGAGCAGTACTTC
CASSFGGTGLAYEQYF
>TRBV28|TRBD1|TRBJ1-2|.
TGTGCCAGCAATACCAACCGGGACAGGGAGTATGGCTACACCTTC
CASNTNRDREYGYTF
>TRBV18|TRBD2|TRBJ2-3|.
TGTGCCAGCTCACTTGGGACTAGCGGGACCACAGATACGCAGTATTTT
CASSLGTSGTTDTQYF
>TRBV30|.|TRBJ1-4|few
TGTGCCTGGAAGCAGTCAACTAATGAAAAACTGTTTTTT
CAWKQSTNEKLFF
>TRBV5-1|TRBD2|TRBJ2-7|.
TGCGCCAGCAGCACGACACTAGCGGGACTGGGGGAGCAGTACTTC
CASSTTLAGLGEQYF
>TRBV19|.|TRBJ2-3|.
TGTGCCAGTAGTATAGACAGGGTAGGAGATACGCAGTATTTT
CASSIDRVGDTQYF
>TRBV27|.|TRBJ2-1|.
TGTGCCAGCAGTTTTCCACGCGCTCCCCTTCCTGAGCAGTTCTTC
CASSFPRAPLPEQFF
>TRBV27|TRBD1|TRBJ1-2|.
TGTGCCAGCAGTTTGCGGGACAGGTTGTCTAATGCGGGTGGCTACACCTTC
CASSLRDRLSNAGGYTF
>TRBV21-1|.|TRBJ2-7|.
TGTGCCAGCAGCAAAGTTCGGAAAGAGCAGTACTTC
CASSKVRKEQYF
>TRBV19|.|TRBJ1-2|once
TGTGCCAGTAGTTTGGCGGGCCGGCATGGCTACACCTTC
CASSLAGRHGYTF
>TRBV21-1|.|TRBJ2-3|.
TGTGCCAGCAGCTTCCGACGTTTCAGCACAGATACGCAGTATTTT
CASSFRRFSTDTQYF
>TRBV5-5|.|TRBJ1-2|.
TGTGCCAGCAGCCGGACGGACTATGGCTACACCTTC
CASSRTDYGYTF
>TRBV6-5|TRBD1|TRBJ1-3|.
TGTGCCAGCAGTTTCGGACAGGTCGGAGGAAACACCATATATTTT
CASSFGQVGGNTIYF
>TRBV2|TRBD1|TRBJ1-1|.
TGTGCCAGCAGGGGGGACAGGGTGGTAGCTGAAGCTTTCTTT
CASRGDRVVAEAFF
>TRBV6-1|TRBD1|TRBJ1-1|.
TGTGCCAGCAGGTCCCGGGACAGGGGTGAAGCTTTCTTT
CASRSRDRGEAFF
>TRBV7-3|TRBD2|TRBJ2-3|.
TGTGCCAGCAGCTTAACCACTAGCGGGGCGCAGTATTTT
CASSLTTSGAQYF
>TRBV9|.|TRBJ1-2|.
TGTGCCAGCAGCTCCGAAGGGAACGGGGGCTATGGCTACACCTTC
CASSSEGNGGYGYTF
>TRBV2|.|TRBJ2-5|.
TGTGCCACGGAAATCCAAGAGACCCAGTACTTC
CATEIQETQYF